Listed below are T cell receptor beta chains from one sample, sequenced in a study of identical twins' blood T cells. TCRdb re-derived calls from the 5' RACE reads in MiXCR, one entry per CDR3 protein. The sample lists around 380,000 distinct CDR3 sequences, more than 25% occurring once. Input material: PBMCs. All receptors come from a woman aged 18-49 years in good health. CDR3s include the opening cysteine and the closing phenylalanine or tryptophan. The D gene is left open where the match is weak. Clone size appears in some rows only: once, few, many, or a class for an expanded clone.

v_gene: TRBV6-4; abundance: .; j_gene: TRBJ1-4; d_gene: .; CDR3nt: TGTGCCAGCAGTGACGAACCGGGGAAGAAACTGTTTTTT; CDR3aa: CASSDEPGKKLFF
v_gene: TRBV7-6; abundance: few; j_gene: TRBJ1-1; d_gene: .; CDR3nt: TGTGCCAGCAGCTTAATTGAGGTGGCCCAGAACACTGAAGCTTTCTTT; CDR3aa: CASSLIEVAQNTEAFF
v_gene: TRBV18; abundance: many; j_gene: TRBJ2-7; d_gene: .; CDR3nt: TGTGCCAGCTCATCGAGGCTGACCTCCTACGAGCAGTACTTC; CDR3aa: CASSSRLTSYEQYF
v_gene: TRBV27; abundance: once; j_gene: TRBJ2-3; d_gene: .; CDR3nt: TGTGCCAGCAGTACCTTGAGGGCAGATACGCAGTATTTT; CDR3aa: CASSTLRADTQYF
v_gene: TRBV6-5; abundance: .; j_gene: TRBJ1-1; d_gene: .; CDR3nt: TGTGCCAGCAGTTACTCGATAGGCCGGAACACTGAAGCTTTCTTT; CDR3aa: CASSYSIGRNTEAFF
v_gene: TRBV6-1; abundance: .; j_gene: TRBJ1-6; d_gene: .; CDR3nt: TGTGCCTGTGGGTCACCCCTCCACTTT; CDR3aa: CACGSPLHF
v_gene: TRBV28; abundance: .; j_gene: TRBJ1-6; d_gene: .; CDR3nt: TGTGCCAGCAGTGGGACGTCGAATAATTCACCCCTCCACTTT; CDR3aa: CASSGTSNNSPLHF
v_gene: TRBV12-3/TRBV12-4; abundance: .; j_gene: TRBJ1-4; d_gene: .; CDR3nt: TGTGCCAGCAGTTTATTGGGTGTTAATGAAAAACTGTTTTTT; CDR3aa: CASSLLGVNEKLFF
v_gene: TRBV6-5; abundance: .; j_gene: TRBJ1-1; d_gene: TRBD1; CDR3nt: TGTGCCAGCAGACTAACCTCCGAGACAGGGGATAGAACTGAAGCTTTCTTT; CDR3aa: CASRLTSETGDRTEAFF
v_gene: TRBV29-1; abundance: .; j_gene: TRBJ1-1; d_gene: .; CDR3nt: TGCAGCGTTGAAGGCAGGTGTACCGGGTTAACGGACACTGAAGCTTTCTTT; CDR3aa: CSVEGRCTGLTDTEAFF
v_gene: TRBV27; abundance: .; j_gene: TRBJ2-7; d_gene: .; CDR3nt: TGTGCCAGCAGTTTATACGCCGGGTCCTACGAGCAGTACTTC; CDR3aa: CASSLYAGSYEQYF
v_gene: TRBV4-1; abundance: .; j_gene: TRBJ2-7; d_gene: .; CDR3nt: TGCGCCAGCAGCCCCAGCCAAACTAGCATCTACGAGCAGTACTTC; CDR3aa: CASSPSQTSIYEQYF
v_gene: TRBV7-8; abundance: .; j_gene: TRBJ1-2; d_gene: .; CDR3nt: TGTGCCAGCAGCCCGAACATCCGGACAGCGGGAACCTTC; CDR3aa: CASSPNIRTAGTF
v_gene: TRBV11-2; abundance: .; j_gene: TRBJ2-1; d_gene: TRBD2; CDR3nt: TGTGCCAGCAGCATACTAGCGGGAGGGGTGGATGAGCAGTTCTTC; CDR3aa: CASSILAGGVDEQFF
v_gene: TRBV20-1; abundance: .; j_gene: TRBJ1-4; d_gene: TRBD1; CDR3nt: TGCAGTGCTGGGACAGCTTATAATGAAAAACTGTTTTTT; CDR3aa: CSAGTAYNEKLFF
v_gene: TRBV20-1; abundance: few; j_gene: TRBJ2-7; d_gene: .; CDR3nt: TGCAGTGCAAGACAGGACCACGAGCAGTACTTC; CDR3aa: CSARQDHEQYF
v_gene: TRBV13; abundance: .; j_gene: TRBJ1-4; d_gene: TRBD1; CDR3nt: TGTGCCAGCAGCCAACGGACAGGGAGAGGAGAAAAACTGTTTTTT; CDR3aa: CASSQRTGRGEKLFF
v_gene: TRBV12-3/TRBV12-4; abundance: .; j_gene: TRBJ1-5; d_gene: .; CDR3nt: TGTGCCAGCAGCCCCGGGGCGCAGACCCATAGCAATCAGCCCCAGCATTTT; CDR3aa: CASSPGAQTHSNQPQHF
v_gene: TRBV29-1; abundance: .; j_gene: TRBJ2-5; d_gene: .; CDR3nt: TGCGGCGTTGCCGAACTTGAGACCCAGTACTTC; CDR3aa: CGVAELETQYF
v_gene: TRBV4-3; abundance: .; j_gene: TRBJ1-2; d_gene: TRBD1; CDR3nt: TGCGCCAGCAGCCAAGACGACAGGGCTCTCTATGGCTACACCTTC; CDR3aa: CASSQDDRALYGYTF
v_gene: TRBV5-1; abundance: few; j_gene: TRBJ2-1; d_gene: TRBD2; CDR3nt: TGCGCCAGCAGCGCGGGACTAGCGGGGGGTCTCTCCTACAATGAGCAGTTCTTC; CDR3aa: CASSAGLAGGLSYNEQFF
v_gene: TRBV20-1; abundance: many; j_gene: TRBJ2-7; d_gene: .; CDR3nt: TGCAGTGCCAACAGGGCGTACGAGCAGTACTTC; CDR3aa: CSANRAYEQYF
v_gene: TRBV5-8; abundance: .; j_gene: TRBJ1-2; d_gene: .; CDR3nt: TGTGCCAGCAGCCCGTCGACAGTCTACGGCTACACCTTC; CDR3aa: CASSPSTVYGYTF
v_gene: TRBV20-1; abundance: .; j_gene: TRBJ1-3; d_gene: .; CDR3nt: TGCAGTGCTAAGGGGACCCTTGGAAACACCATATATTTT; CDR3aa: CSAKGTLGNTIYF
v_gene: TRBV10-3; abundance: .; j_gene: TRBJ2-5; d_gene: .; CDR3nt: TGTGCCATCAGTGATCCCGACAGGGGAGGGCAAGAGACCCAGTACTTC; CDR3aa: CAISDPDRGGQETQYF
v_gene: TRBV20-1; abundance: .; j_gene: TRBJ1-5; d_gene: .; CDR3nt: TGCAGTGCCGCCCGTGGTCAGGGAAAAAATCAGCCCCAGCATTTT; CDR3aa: CSAARGQGKNQPQHF
v_gene: TRBV7-8; abundance: .; j_gene: TRBJ1-4; d_gene: .; CDR3nt: TGTGCCAGCAGCTTAATCTTCCCCGAACTGTTTTTT; CDR3aa: CASSLIFPELFF
v_gene: TRBV5-1; abundance: few; j_gene: TRBJ2-3; d_gene: TRBD2; CDR3nt: TGCGCCAGCAGCAAGAAGATAGCGGGGCCCTACACAGATACGCAGTATTTT; CDR3aa: CASSKKIAGPYTDTQYF
v_gene: TRBV29-1; abundance: .; j_gene: TRBJ1-1; d_gene: .; CDR3nt: TGCAGCGTTGTGGTAGGGGGTGTCAGCACTGAAGCTTTCTTT; CDR3aa: CSVVVGGVSTEAFF
v_gene: TRBV12-3/TRBV12-4; abundance: .; j_gene: TRBJ2-1; d_gene: TRBD2; CDR3nt: TGTGCCAGCAGGCCCTGGGCTAGCGGTTACAATGAGCAGTTCTTC; CDR3aa: CASRPWASGYNEQFF
v_gene: TRBV29-1; abundance: few; j_gene: TRBJ2-2; d_gene: TRBD2; CDR3nt: TGCAGCGGCACTAGCGATCACCCCTTCGGGGAGCTGTTTTTT; CDR3aa: CSGTSDHPFGELFF
v_gene: TRBV2; abundance: .; j_gene: TRBJ2-5; d_gene: TRBD1; CDR3nt: TGTGCCAGCAGTGATTGGACAGGGGGCGGAGAGACCCGGTACTTC; CDR3aa: CASSDWTGGGETRYF
v_gene: TRBV7-8; abundance: .; j_gene: TRBJ1-6; d_gene: .; CDR3nt: TGTGCCAGCCTGTCAATGCCCGGGAACATTCATTCGCCCCTCCACTTT; CDR3aa: CASLSMPGNIHSPLHF
v_gene: TRBV6-6; abundance: .; j_gene: TRBJ2-7; d_gene: .; CDR3nt: TGTGCCAGCAGCCCCGTCTTGTACGAGCAGTACTTC; CDR3aa: CASSPVLYEQYF
v_gene: TRBV24-1; abundance: .; j_gene: TRBJ2-1; d_gene: TRBD2; CDR3nt: TGTGCCACCAGTGATTCAGCGGGAGGAGGAACGCGGAATGAGCAGTTCTTC; CDR3aa: CATSDSAGGGTRNEQFF
v_gene: TRBV20-1; abundance: .; j_gene: TRBJ2-7; d_gene: .; CDR3nt: TGCAGTGCTTCGGGGGAACATTTGGCTTTGTCCTACGAGCAGTACTTC; CDR3aa: CSASGEHLALSYEQYF
v_gene: TRBV7-6; abundance: few; j_gene: TRBJ1-1; d_gene: .; CDR3nt: TGTGCCAGCAGCCCCTTACAGGCCAACACTGAAGCTTTCTTT; CDR3aa: CASSPLQANTEAFF
v_gene: TRBV7-3; abundance: once; j_gene: TRBJ1-1; d_gene: .; CDR3nt: TGTGCCAGCAGCTTATTCGGGTCCATGAACACTGAAGCTTTCTTT; CDR3aa: CASSLFGSMNTEAFF
v_gene: TRBV19; abundance: .; j_gene: TRBJ2-1; d_gene: TRBD1; CDR3nt: TGTGCCAGTAGTATAGGGACAGGGACCTACAATGAGCAGTTCTTC; CDR3aa: CASSIGTGTYNEQFF
v_gene: TRBV5-4; abundance: few; j_gene: TRBJ2-2; d_gene: TRBD2; CDR3nt: TGTGCCAGCAGCTTGGAAGCGGGAGGGGAGCTGTTTTTT; CDR3aa: CASSLEAGGELFF
v_gene: TRBV6-5; abundance: .; j_gene: TRBJ1-5; d_gene: .; CDR3nt: TGTGCCAGCAGTAAACGGGCCAGAGGCAATCAGCCCCAGCATTTT; CDR3aa: CASSKRARGNQPQHF
v_gene: TRBV9; abundance: .; j_gene: TRBJ2-7; d_gene: TRBD1; CDR3nt: TGTGCCAGCAGCGTAGCAGGGGGCGGCCACGAGCAGTACTTC; CDR3aa: CASSVAGGGHEQYF
v_gene: TRBV5-1; abundance: .; j_gene: TRBJ1-6; d_gene: .; CDR3nt: TGCGCCAGCAGTGCCGGACAGTACTATAATTCACCCCTCCACTTT; CDR3aa: CASSAGQYYNSPLHF
v_gene: TRBV10-3; abundance: .; j_gene: TRBJ1-1; d_gene: .; CDR3nt: TGTGCCATGGCCCTACAGGGGAACACTGAAGCTTTCTTT; CDR3aa: CAMALQGNTEAFF
v_gene: TRBV5-1; abundance: .; j_gene: TRBJ2-7; d_gene: .; CDR3nt: TGCGCCAGCAGCAATTCCTGGTCCTACGAGCAGTACTTC; CDR3aa: CASSNSWSYEQYF
v_gene: TRBV4-2; abundance: few; j_gene: TRBJ1-2; d_gene: .; CDR3nt: TGTGCCAGCAGCCACCCGAGGAACTATGGCTACACCTTC; CDR3aa: CASSHPRNYGYTF
v_gene: TRBV27; abundance: few; j_gene: TRBJ2-5; d_gene: .; CDR3nt: TGTGCCAGCAGTTTATGGGGGGTCCAAGAGACCCAGTACTTC; CDR3aa: CASSLWGVQETQYF